These 22 T cell receptor beta chains were all obtained from the same sample, sequenced in a study of molecular identifiers for immune sequencing clone quantification. TCRdb independently ran MiXCR on the PCR reads; one entry per CDR3 protein. The data show under 600,000 distinct CDR3 sequences, about 20% seen once. Material: naive CD8+ T cells from blood, with Jurkat cell RNA spiked in. Subset specified: FACS-sorted CD8+CD4-CCR7+CD45RA+ naive T cells. The receptor source for this set is a human donor in good health. Some libraries in this study had Jurkat cell RNA spiked in.

This clonotype was counted many times. The rearrangement uses TRBV5-1 and TRBJ2-4, with 12 bases aligning to TRBD2. Germline CDR1 is SGHRS and CDR2 is YFSETQ. Trimming at V came to 4 bases and at J to 3 bases, leaving 8 bases not matched to a gene. The CDR3 length is 17 residues. CDR3 residues: CASSPTTSGRGKNIQYF. CDR3 nucleotide sequence: TGCGCCAGCAGCCCAACGACTAGCGGGAGAGGCAAAAACATTCAGTACTTC.

There are a few counts of this clonotype. This chain joins TRBV6-2 or TRBV6-3 and TRBJ1-5, with 7 positions matching TRBD1. Germline CDR1 is MNHEY and CDR2 is SVGEGT. The J segment lost 7 bases and the V segment lost 0 bases, leaving 15 bases of the junction unmatched. The CDR3 is 18 residues long. In DNA form, the CDR3 reads TGTGCCAGCAGTTACTCGCTTTCGGATGACAGGGTAGGACAGCCCCAGCATTTT. It translates to CASSYSLSDDRVGQPQHF.

This clonotype occurred a few times. V is TRBV7-9 and J is TRBJ2-5; perhaps TRBD1 as D (6 bases). CDR1 is SEHNR and CDR2 is FQNEAQ in the germline V gene (reference sequence). Between the trimmed V and J ends, which lost 5 bases and 2 bases, there was a span of 12 bases. This CDR3 is built from 14 residues. CDR3 sequence reads: CASSPWTVQETQYF. CDR3 in DNA: TGTGCCAGCAGCCCGTGGACAGTTCAAGAGACCCAGTACTTC.

This clonotype has at least ten counts. The V and J genes are TRBV4-3 and TRBJ2-7; 8 bases are shared with TRBD2. The CDR3 totals 15 residues. The J segment lost 2 bases and the V segment lost 0 bases, leaving 3 bases of the junction unmatched. The V gene's germline CDR1 is LGHNA and CDR2 YSLEER. The CDR3 DNA reads TGCGCCAGCAGCCAAGATACTAGCGGAACCTACGAGCAGTACTTC. It yields the protein CASSQDTSGTYEQYF.

This clonotype showed up many times. The chain recombines TRBV7-9 with TRBJ2-3; weak D call: TRBD2 (5 bases). Germline loops: CDR1 SEHNR, CDR2 FQNEAQ (reference sequence). Trimming stripped 2 bases from V and 5 bases from J, with 11 bases between. The CDR3 has 14 amino acids. The CDR3 sequence is CASSLLTAGDTQYF. The DNA of the CDR3 is TGTGCCAGCAGCTTATTGACGGCGGGAGATACGCAGTATTTT.

This clonotype has only a few counts. The gene calls are TRBV7-9 and TRBJ2-7; the D gene is possibly TRBD2 (5 bases). CDR3 length: 15 amino acids. V was pared by 7 bases and J by 3 bases, with 19 bases between. CDR1 and CDR2 (germline): SEHNR, FQNEAQ (reference sequence). CDR3 bases: TGTGCCAGCACCGGAAACTTCCGGGAATTCTACGAGCAGTACTTC. As protein: CASTGNFREFYEQYF.

Points on this clonotype: A clone one base away is much larger, so this may be a read error. V gene TRBV6-5 combines with J gene TRBJ2-1; no definite D call. V was pared by 1 base and J by 10 bases, with 11 bases between. Per germline, CDR1 MNHEY and CDR2 SVGAGI. The CDR3 loop spans 13 amino acids. CDR3 sequence (DNA): TGTGCCAGCAGTTACTTTCAGAACTACGAGCAGTTCTTC. As protein: CASSYFQNYEQFF.

About this clonotype: A much larger clone differs from this one at a single base, so this may be a read error. The CDR3 does not end in the conserved phenylalanine or tryptophan, so this is likely a read error. CDR3 in DNA: TGTGCCAGCAGTGAAAGCCCCCAAGAATCCATGAACACTGAAGCTTTCTCT. It yields the protein CASSESPQESMNTEAFS. This chain uses TRBV2 with TRBJ1-1, with D uncertain. The CDR3 is made up of 17 amino acids. V lost 2 bases and J 0 bases, leaving 16 bases between the germline ends. The germline V gene has CDR1 SNHLY and CDR2 FYNNEI.

This chain uses TRBV3-1 with TRBJ2-2, with D possibly matching TRBD2 (5 bases). Germline V gene sequence: CDR1 LGHDT, CDR2 YNNKEL (reference sequence). The germline V and J ends were trimmed by 1 base and 1 base, with 13 bases remaining between them. The CDR3 covers 17 residues. In DNA form, the CDR3 reads TGTGCCAGCAGCCAAGTGTACAGCGGAGGGAACACCGGGGAGCTGTTTTTT. It yields the protein CASSQVYSGGNTGELFF.

This clonotype was counted ten times or more. The chain joins TRBV4-2 to TRBJ2-7; D is unclear. The CDR3 totals 15 residues. V lost 0 bases to trimming and J lost 0 bases, with 9 bases between them. Germline loops: CDR1 LGHNA, CDR2 YNFKEQ. Here the CDR3 DNA reads TGTGCCAGCAGCCAAGATTGGTCCCTCTCCTACGAGCAGTACTTC. It is translated as CASSQDWSLSYEQYF.

This clonotype has a count of ten or more. The J gene is TRBJ2-5, the V gene TRBV6-1; TRBD1 might be the D (5 bases). The CDR3 totals 13 residues. Per germline, CDR1 MNHNS and CDR2 SASEGT. V lost 2 bases to trimming and J lost 5 bases, with 9 bases between them. This CDR3 reads CASSEWGTETQYF. The CDR3 DNA sequence: TGTGCCAGCAGTGAATGGGGCACGGAGACCCAGTACTTC.

V gene TRBV5-1 combines with J gene TRBJ1-5; no clear D. V lost 1 base and J lost 6, with 14 bases in between. CDR3 length: 15 amino acids. Germline lookup yields CDR1 SGHRS and CDR2 YFSETQ. The CDR3 sequence is CASSLLGYPGQPQHF. DNA of the CDR3: TGCGCCAGCAGCTTGTTGGGTTACCCAGGTCAGCCCCAGCATTTT.

Remarks on this clonotype: A much bigger clone sits one base away, suggesting this may be a read error. This chain uses TRBV5-1 with TRBJ2-3; D gene uncertain. Germline V lookup: CDR1 SGHRS, CDR2 YFSETQ. This CDR3 is built from 15 residues. Trimming cost V 5 bases and J 0 bases, with 13 bases left between them. As DNA, the CDR3 is TGCGCCAGCAGTCGCGGACGGGCTAGCACAGATACGCAGTATTTT. It specifies CASSRGRASTDTQYF.

This clonotype was found many times. The CDR3 region has the DNA TGTGCCAGCAGTTCTGCCTTCGGACTAGCTGATGAGCAGTTCTTC. This codes for CASSSAFGLADEQFF. V gene TRBV12-3 or TRBV12-4 combines with J gene TRBJ2-1; TRBD2 agrees at 8 bases. The CDR3 contains 15 residues. V trimming: 4 bases; J trimming: 8 bases; junction bases outside the gene matches: 10.

V and J are TRBV27 and TRBJ2-7; D is unresolved. V was clipped by 0 bases and J by 3 bases, with 15 bases between them. The CDR3 loop spans 16 amino acids. The germline CDR1 and CDR2 sequences are MNHEY and SMNVEV (reference sequence). CDR3: CASSLSGPGYNYEQYF. The CDR3 coding sequence is TGTGCCAGCAGTTTATCCGGACCTGGGTATAACTACGAGCAGTACTTC.

In its sample, this clonotype was seen a few times. The rearrangement joins TRBV5-4 to TRBJ1-1, with D tentatively TRBD1 (6 bases). The CDR3 runs to 13 residues. V gave up 4 bases and J gave up 4 bases, with 11 bases separating them. The V gene's germline CDR1 is SGHNT and CDR2 YYREEE (reference sequence). The CDR3 DNA sequence: TGTGCCAGCAGCACGATGGGGGCCACTGAAGCTTTCTTT. This translates into CASSTMGATEAFF.

This clonotype has a count of ten or more. This rearrangement joins TRBV5-1 to TRBJ2-3; D is possibly TRBD1 (6 bases). This CDR3 has 16 residues. Trimming stripped 3 bases from V and 2 bases from J, with 16 bases between. CDR1 SGHRS and CDR2 YFSETQ come from the germline V gene. CDR3 amino acids: CASSSPQGIHTDTQYF. The CDR3, as DNA: TGCGCCAGCAGCTCACCGCAGGGGATTCACACAGATACGCAGTATTTT.

In its sample, this clonotype was seen many times. This chain uses TRBV5-1 with TRBJ2-7, with 9 bases identical to TRBD1. Per germline, CDR1 SGHRS and CDR2 YFSETQ. The CDR3 is 13 amino acids. V lost 4 bases and J lost 1; bases outside the gene matches: 0. Here the CDR3 reads CASSGTGSYEQYF. The CDR3 DNA is TGCGCCAGCAGCGGGACAGGGTCCTACGAGCAGTACTTC.

The rearrangement joins TRBV28 to TRBJ1-4; D is undetermined. The CDR3 consists of 15 residues. CDR1 is MDHEN and CDR2 is SYDVKM in the germline V gene. V lost 6 bases to trimming and J lost 2 bases, with 13 bases between them. The CDR3, as DNA: TGTGCCAGCAGGATCCTCGACAACACTAATGAAAAACTGTTTTTT. Translating it yields CASRILDNTNEKLFF. Variable domain in full (rest from reference TRBV28 and TRBJ1-4): DVKVTQSSRYLVKRTGEKVFLECVQDMDHENMFWYRQDPGLGLRLIYFSYDVKMKEKGDIPEGYSVSREKKERFSLILESASTNQTSMYLCASRILDNTNEKLFFGSGTQLSVL.

Concerning this clonotype itself: Since a much larger clone is just one base distant, this may be a read error. J is TRBJ1-2 and V is TRBV29-1, with a weak D call TRBD1 (6 bases). V dropped 3 bases and J dropped 6 bases, with 8 bases sitting between them. Germline loops: CDR1 SQVTM, CDR2 ANQGSEA. The CDR3 is made up of 11 amino acids. The CDR3 DNA sequence: TGCAGCGTTGAGTGGACAGATGGCTACACCTTC. This codes for CSVEWTDGYTF.

This clonotype has at least ten counts. The chain uses TRBV5-6 and TRBJ1-2, with D unclear. V lost 0 bases, J lost 0 bases, and 9 bases lay in between. Germline CDR1 SGHDT, CDR2 YYEEEE. The CDR3 totals 15 residues. The CDR3 DNA reads TGTGCCAGCAGCTTGGACAGCAAAACTAACTATGGCTACACCTTC. This sequence encodes CASSLDSKTNYGYTF.

The V gene is TRBV18, the J gene TRBJ2-7; possibly TRBD2 for D (5 bases). With 3 bases removed from V and 5 bases from J, the gap between germline ends came to 8 bases. This CDR3 is built from 12 residues. The germline V gene encodes CDR1 KGHSH and CDR2 LQKENI. Here the CDR3 reads CASSPGNHEQYF. The CDR3 DNA sequence: TGTGCCAGCTCACCCGGGAATCACGAGCAGTACTTC. Supplemented by reference TRBV18 and TRBJ2-7, the full variable domain reads NAGVMQNPRHLVRRRGQEARLRCSPMKGHSHVYWYRQLPEEGLKFMVYLQKENIIDESGMPKERFSAEFPKEGPSILRIQQVVRGDSAAYFCASSPGNHEQYFGPGTRLTVT.